This T cell receptor (beta chain) is drawn from a study of response to subunit inactivated influenza vaccine. Study-wide results and caveats: Researchers suggested that each seasonal influenza vaccination recruits few new T cells.

Using its own MiXCR run on the RT-PCR reads, TCRdb lists one record per CDR3 protein. The sample contains about half a million distinct CDR3 sequences, approximately 11% of which appear only once. Regarding this clonotype: Its antigen remains unknown.

CDR1 is SGDLS, CDR2 YYNGEE, per germline. Trimming took 4 bases from V and 2 from J; bases not matched to a gene: 7. There are 17 residues in the CDR3. The TCR was taken from a man aged 45 to 65 who received an inactivated influenza vaccine. The chain uses TRBV9 and TRBJ2-1; TRBD2 agrees at 12 bases. The material was PBMCs from blood, obtained about 40 days after vaccination. The CDR3 region is CASSTTSGRLTYNEQFF. The CDR3 DNA follows: TGTGCCAGCAGCACCACTAGCGGGAGGCTTACCTACAATGAGCAGTTCTTC.